The present entry profiles one T cell receptor (beta chain) with its context. These data are taken from a study of T-cell reconstitution after alpha-beta-depleted transplantation in children. This sample's TCRbeta library carried unique molecular identifier barcodes. From the PCR reads, TCRdb called clonotypes with MiXCR, one entry per CDR3 protein. The table records about 640,000 distinct CDR3 sequences, about an eighth of them present only once. The length of the CDR3 is 14 residues. V dropped 1 base and J dropped 4 bases, with 10 bases sitting between them. Germline CDR1 and CDR2: SGHTA and FQGNSA.

The sample was PBMCs, mostly from graft donor cells, taken 360 days after TCRalphabeta/CD19-depleted stem cell transplant. This chain connects TRBV7-2 to TRBJ2-5; D gene unclear. The sequence was collected from a male patient younger than 18 who had a stem cell transplant for acute myeloid leukemia, so the T cells may come from the graft donor. The CDR3 loop is CASSLVRLGETQYF. The CDR3 nucleotides are TGTGCCAGCAGCTTAGTTCGGCTAGGAGAGACCCAGTACTTC.